Listed below are T cell receptor beta chains from one sample, sequenced in a study of T cell responses to AZD1222 COVID-19 vaccine. Sequencing used immunoSEQ multiplex PCR; TCRdb keeps in-frame clones, though not all of them. The table lists roughly 80,000 clones, 88% of them singletons. Sequencing used peripheral blood, obtained on day 0 of MenACWY control vaccination. The receptors originated from an adult in good health. Each CDR3 is given with its conserved first and last residue. A D gene is named only where the DNA matches it firmly. A row's size may be missing; if present it is once, few, many or a size class.

>TRBV9|.|15|TRBJ1-6|.
TGTGCCAGCAGTCCGGGCCAAGGCAAAAATTCACCCCTCCACTTT
CASSPGQGKNSPLHF
>TRBV7-9|TRBD2|18|TRBJ2-6|.
TGTGCCAGCAGCTTACTAGCTAGCGGGAGCTCTGGGGCCAACGTCCTGACTTTC
CASSLLASGSSGANVLTF
>TRBV27|TRBD2|16|TRBJ2-2|.
TGTGCCAGCAGTTGGGGGGGGACTAGCGGGAGTGGGGAGCTGTTTTTT
CASSWGGTSGSGELFF
>TRBV18|.|18|TRBJ1-1|.
TGTGCCAGCTCACAGTCACGAATCCAATCCACAATGAACACTGAAGCTTTCTTT
CASSQSRIQSTMNTEAFF
>TRBV2|.|15|TRBJ2-7|.
TGTGCCAGCAGTGAAGTGGGCCCTCCGATCTACGAGCAGTACTTC
CASSEVGPPIYEQYF
>TRBV5-1|.|13|TRBJ1-4|.
TGCGCCAGCAGCCCCTCTGGGGCCGGAGGACTGTTTTTT
CASSPSGAGGLFF
>TRBV10-2|TRBD1|14|TRBJ1-2|.
TGCGCCAGCAGGGGCGGACAGGGACCATATGGCTACACCTTC
CASRGGQGPYGYTF
>TRBV29-1|.|13|TRBJ2-4|.
TGCAGCGTTGTTCCCATCAAGGGAGGCATTCAGTACTTC
CSVVPIKGGIQYF
>TRBV28|TRBD2|17|TRBJ2-1|.
TGTGCCAGCAGTACCAGACTAGCGGGGAAATCCTACAATGAGCAGTTCTTC
CASSTRLAGKSYNEQFF
>TRBV7-2|TRBD2|15|TRBJ2-1|.
TGTGCCAGCAGCCCAGCGGGAAGCTCCTACAATGAGCAGTTCTTC
CASSPAGSSYNEQFF
>TRBV19|TRBD1|15|TRBJ1-5|.
TGTGCCAGTAGTATAGTGGGACAGACCTATCAGCCCCAGCATTTT
CASSIVGQTYQPQHF
>TRBV28|.|13|TRBJ2-7|.
TGTGCCAGCAGTTACCAGGGCCTCCACGAGCAGTACTTC
CASSYQGLHEQYF
>TRBV7-8|.|14|TRBJ2-1|.
TGTGCCAGCAGCTTAAGTAGTGGTTACGTGGAGCAGTTCTTC
CASSLSSGYVEQFF
>TRBV9|.|15|TRBJ1-6|once
TGTGCCAGCAGCGTAGGCTCGGGACACCAGTCACCCCTCCACTTT
CASSVGSGHQSPLHF
>TRBV18|TRBD1|14|TRBJ1-2|.
TGTGCCAGCTCACCTTTCGACAGGGAGGGTGGCTACACCTTC
CASSPFDREGGYTF
>TRBV15|.|17|TRBJ2-2|.
TGTGCCACCAGCAGAGATTTACTAGCTATGAACACCGGGGAGCTGTTTTTT
CATSRDLLAMNTGELFF
>TRBV6-2/TRBV6-3|.|14|TRBJ2-6|.
TGTGCCAGCAGTCCGGACACTGGGGCCAACGTCCTGACTTTC
CASSPDTGANVLTF
>TRBV6-5|.|15|TRBJ1-1|.
TGTGCCAGCAGTTACCAGGGATTGGGGAACACTGAAGCTTTCTTT
CASSYQGLGNTEAFF
>TRBV29-1|TRBD1|18|TRBJ2-1|.
TGCAGCGCATCCTCGGGACAGGCTGCCTTCAGCTCCTACAATGAGCAGTTCTTC
CSASSGQAAFSSYNEQFF
>TRBV7-9|TRBD1|12|TRBJ2-7|.
TGTGCCAGCAGCCGACAGGGTGGCGAGCAGTACTTC
CASSRQGGEQYF
>TRBV30|TRBD1|16|TRBJ1-5|.
TGTGCCTGGAGTCCAGCGACAGGGGGCCAGGATCAGCCCCAGCATTTT
CAWSPATGGQDQPQHF
>TRBV5-1|.|15|TRBJ1-6|.
TGCGCCAGCAGCTTGGCTGGGACTTGGTTGACACCCCTCCACTTT
CASSLAGTWLTPLHF
>TRBV29-1|.|14|TRBJ2-3|.
TGCAGCGTTGTGGACCCACTCGGCACAGATACGCAGTATTTT
CSVVDPLGTDTQYF
>TRBV19|TRBD1|14|TRBJ2-7|.
TGTGCCAGTAGGTCCTGGGACAGAACCTACGAGCAGTACTTC
CASRSWDRTYEQYF
>TRBV27|.|13|TRBJ1-5|.
TGTGCCAGCAGTTTATTTCACGATCAGCCCCAGCATTTT
CASSLFHDQPQHF
>TRBV29-1|.|12|TRBJ2-5|once
TGCAGCGCCCCACAGTGTCTCGAGACCCAGTACTTC
CSAPQCLETQYF
>TRBV11-2|TRBD2|16|TRBJ2-7|.
TGTGCCAGCAGCCCCTCCCTGAGACTAGCGGGAATCGGGCAGTACTTC
CASSPSLRLAGIGQYF
>TRBV7-9|TRBD2|16|TRBJ2-7|once
TGTGCCAGCAGCTTATGGTCGCTAGCGGGAGAGAGAAGGCAGTACTTC
CASSLWSLAGERRQYF
>TRBV2|.|15|TRBJ1-6|.
TGTGCCAGCAGAGATGGTTGGGGAAACAATTCACCCCTCCACTTT
CASRDGWGNNSPLHF
>TRBV9|TRBD1|16|TRBJ2-1|.
TGTGCCAGCAGCGTAGCAGGGGGCGTGGGGGACAATGAGCAGTTCTTC
CASSVAGGVGDNEQFF
>TRBV28|TRBD2|20|TRBJ2-1|.
TGTGCCAGCAGTATTACCCTGACTAGCGGGAGGGGGAAGGGGTACAATGAGCAGTTCTTC
CASSITLTSGRGKGYNEQFF
>TRBV19|TRBD2|15|TRBJ2-1|.
TGTGCCAGTAGTTTAGGACTAGCGGGAGGAAATGAGCAGTTCTTC
CASSLGLAGGNEQFF
>TRBV4-3|TRBD2|17|TRBJ2-1|.
TGCGCCAGCAGCCAAGGGGTCCTAGCGGAAAATCACAATGAGCAGTTCTTC
CASSQGVLAENHNEQFF
>TRBV18|.|18|TRBJ1-1|.
TGTGCCAGCTCACCACCTTTCAAAACCGGGGCCCTGGGAACTGAAGCTTTCTTT
CASSPPFKTGALGTEAFF
>TRBV28|.|14|TRBJ2-6|.
TGTGCCACCAGAGGAATCCTCTGGGCCAACGTCCTGACTTTC
CATRGILWANVLTF
>TRBV5-4|TRBD1|15|TRBJ2-1|once
TGTGCCGGTACCGACGACAGGGCAAGCTACAATGAGCAGTTCTTC
CAGTDDRASYNEQFF
>TRBV18|.|11|TRBJ2-2|.
TGTGCCAGCTCGCCCGCCGGGGAGCTGTTTTTT
CASSPAGELFF
>TRBV3-1/TRBV3-2|.|16|TRBJ2-4|.
TGTGCCAGCAGCCAACAGGACAGACTACTCAAAAACATTCAGTACTTC
CASSQQDRLLKNIQYF
>TRBV6-2/TRBV6-3|.|16|TRBJ1-2|once
TGTGCCAGCAGTTCGGTGCAGGGCTTCTTTAACTATGGCTACACCTTC
CASSSVQGFFNYGYTF
>TRBV7-2|.|12|TRBJ2-1|.
TGTGCCAGCAGCTTCACCTACAATGAGCAGTTCTTC
CASSFTYNEQFF
>TRBV5-6|.|16|TRBJ2-1|.
TGTGCCAGCAGCTTGGGTCCCCCGGGCTCCTACAATGAGCAGTTCTTC
CASSLGPPGSYNEQFF
>TRBV9|.|15|TRBJ2-1|.
TGTGCCAGCAGCCCCGACGTTGGAGGGGGGCGGGAGCAGTTCTTC
CASSPDVGGGREQFF
>TRBV19|.|9|TRBJ1-1|.
TGTGCCAGTAGCCCCGGGGCTTTCTTT
CASSPGAFF
>TRBV10-1|.|18|TRBJ2-7|.
TGCGCCAGCTCCCAGAATTGTTCCGAAAGACGGACCCTCTACGAGCAGTACTTC
CASSQNCSERRTLYEQYF
>TRBV29-1|.|12|TRBJ2-1|.
TGCAGCGGGATTGAGAGTCTGAATGAGCAGTTCTTC
CSGIESLNEQFF
>TRBV5-3|.|19|TRBJ2-1|.
TGTGCCAGAAGCTTTAATATCCGGGGTCGTCGGGCCCTCGACAATGAGCAGTTCTTC
CARSFNIRGRRALDNEQFF
>TRBV5-8|.|14|TRBJ2-2|.
TGTGCCAGCAGCAGACGGAGGGTAGGCGGGGAGCTGTTTTTT
CASSRRRVGGELFF
>TRBV24-1|.|16|TRBJ2-1|.
TGTGCCACCAGTGATTTTTCCGGGACGCCGTACAATGAGCAGTTCTTC
CATSDFSGTPYNEQFF
>TRBV19|.|13|TRBJ1-6|.
TGTGCCAGTAGGTCACAGGGAAATTCACCCCTCCACTTT
CASRSQGNSPLHF
>TRBV10-3|.|15|TRBJ2-1|.
TGTGCCATCAGCCTCCGGGACCTAGACGCCAATGAGCAGTTCTTC
CAISLRDLDANEQFF
>TRBV3-1/TRBV3-2|.|14|TRBJ1-5|.
TGTGCCAGCAGCCCCACTGACAGCAATCAGCCCCAGCATTTT
CASSPTDSNQPQHF